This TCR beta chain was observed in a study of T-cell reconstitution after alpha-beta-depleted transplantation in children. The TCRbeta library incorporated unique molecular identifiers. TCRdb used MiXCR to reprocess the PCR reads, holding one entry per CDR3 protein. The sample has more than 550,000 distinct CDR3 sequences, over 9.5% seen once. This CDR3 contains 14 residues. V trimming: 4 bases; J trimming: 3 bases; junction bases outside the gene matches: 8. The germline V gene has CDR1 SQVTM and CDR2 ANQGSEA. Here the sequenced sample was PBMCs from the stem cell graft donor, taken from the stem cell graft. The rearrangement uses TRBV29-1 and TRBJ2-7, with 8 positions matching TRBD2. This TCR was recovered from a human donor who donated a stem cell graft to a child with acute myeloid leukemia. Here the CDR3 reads CSVGGAGGLYEQYF. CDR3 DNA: TGCAGCGTTGGGGGGGCGGGGGGCCTCTACGAGCAGTACTTC.